A selection of T cell receptor beta chains follows, all from one sample in a study of CD8+ T cells in alopecia areata. Libraries were prepared by immunoSEQ multiplex PCR; TCRdb keeps only in-frame clonotypes and omits some of them. Seen here are more than 90,000 clones, just under 60% observed once, and the top ten hold approximately 16%. This specimen consisted of CD8+ T cells sorted from blood, obtained at approximately week 61, from a patient treated with tofacitinib. These receptors all stem from a human donor with alopecia areata. Each CDR3 is given with its conserved first and last residue. D genes are given only for firm matches. Not all rows give a size; the values are once, few, many and, for expanded clones, a class.

TRBV30	.	TRBJ2-5	.	CAWRLAWPLETQYF	TGTGCCTGGAGGCTAGCGTGGCCGTTAGAGACCCAGTACTTC
TRBV5-4	.	TRBJ1-5	.	CASSLAPRRFGDQPQHF	TGTGCCAGCAGCTTGGCCCCTCGCAGATTTGGGGATCAGCCCCAGCATTTT
TRBV10-3	few	TRBJ2-3	TRBD2	CAIQDGGGVDTQYF	TGTGCCATCCAAGACGGCGGGGGGGTAGATACGCAGTATTTT
TRBV4-1	.	TRBJ1-1	TRBD1	CASSPRTGVENTEAFF	TGCGCCAGCAGCCCCAGGACAGGCGTAGAAAACACTGAAGCTTTCTTT
TRBV5-1	.	TRBJ2-5	TRBD2	CASSLASAGVQETQYF	TGCGCCAGCAGCTTGGCCAGTGCGGGGGTCCAAGAGACCCAGTACTTC
TRBV5-1	.	TRBJ1-5	TRBD1	CASSFNTGENQPQHF	TGCGCCAGCAGCTTTAACACAGGGGAGAATCAGCCCCAGCATTTT
TRBV6-1	.	TRBJ1-6	.	CASSAGPYNSPLHF	TGTGCCAGCAGTGCCGGGCCCTATAATTCACCCCTCCACTTT
TRBV5-6	.	TRBJ1-2	TRBD1	CASSYPSQGAGYGYTF	TGTGCCAGCAGCTATCCCAGTCAGGGGGCAGGCTATGGCTACACCTTC
TRBV29-1	few	TRBJ2-5	.	CSVDDGSTIVSETQYF	TGCAGCGTTGATGATGGTTCCACCATTGTATCGGAGACCCAGTACTTC
TRBV27	.	TRBJ1-1	.	CASSLSTENTEAFF	TGTGCCAGCAGTTTATCGACAGAGAACACTGAAGCTTTCTTT
TRBV27	.	TRBJ2-7	TRBD2	CASSRGGLEQYF	TGTGCCAGCAGTCGGGGGGGGCTCGAGCAGTACTTC
TRBV27	.	TRBJ2-1	.	CASSFQGWNEQFF	TGTGCCAGCAGTTTCCAGGGTTGGAATGAGCAGTTCTTC
TRBV19	few	TRBJ1-4	.	CASSIWTENEKLFF	TGTGCCAGTAGTATTTGGACAGAAAATGAAAAACTGTTTTTT
TRBV2	.	TRBJ2-5	.	CANGQRETQYF	TGTGCCAACGGACAGAGGGAGACCCAGTACTTC
TRBV7-6	.	TRBJ1-1	.	CASSSAGGANTEAFF	TGTGCCAGCAGCTCGGCCGGGGGCGCGAACACTGAAGCTTTCTTT
TRBV7-2	.	TRBJ1-5	TRBD1	CASSWSDRGYNQPQHF	TGTGCCAGCAGTTGGAGTGACAGGGGGTACAATCAGCCCCAGCATTTT
TRBV6-6	.	TRBJ2-2	TRBD2	CASSYGSGGKVGELFF	TGTGCCAGCAGTTACGGCAGCGGGGGGAAAGTCGGGGAGCTGTTTTTT
TRBV7-9	few	TRBJ1-2	TRBD1	CASRHSEQGADGYTF	TGTGCCAGCAGACATTCAGAACAGGGGGCGGATGGCTACACCTTC
TRBV4-1	.	TRBJ2-5	.	CASSQDRGNQETQYF	TGCGCCAGCAGCCAAGACAGGGGCAACCAAGAGACCCAGTACTTC
TRBV30	.	TRBJ2-7	.	CAWSVDSYEQYF	TGTGCCTGGAGCGTTGACTCCTACGAGCAGTACTTC
TRBV29-1	few	TRBJ2-1	.	CSVRGSYNEQFF	TGCAGCGTTCGGGGGTCCTACAATGAGCAGTTCTTC
TRBV2	.	TRBJ1-1	.	CASTLDSLNTEAFF	TGTGCCAGCACCCTCGACAGCCTGAACACTGAAGCTTTCTTT
TRBV2	.	TRBJ1-6	.	CASSVARQTSSPLHF	TGTGCCAGCAGTGTAGCCAGACAGACGAGTTCACCCCTCCACTTT
TRBV11-1	few	TRBJ2-2	TRBD1	CASSYDRGAGELFF	TGTGCCAGCAGCTACGACAGGGGAGCCGGGGAGCTGTTTTTT
TRBV5-1	.	TRBJ2-7	.	CASSLGGLSSYEQYF	TGCGCCAGCAGCTTGGGGGGACTGAGCTCCTACGAGCAGTACTTC
TRBV6-4	once	TRBJ2-3	TRBD2	CASSDQAGGSTDTQYF	TGTGCCAGCAGTGACCAAGCGGGGGGAAGCACAGATACGCAGTATTTT
TRBV2	once	TRBJ2-1	.	CASTRKRGGRYNEQFF	TGTGCCAGCACCAGAAAGAGGGGGGGCCGCTACAATGAGCAGTTCTTC
TRBV10-2	.	TRBJ2-2	.	CASRLGTGELFF	TGCGCCAGCAGACTAGGGACCGGGGAGCTGTTTTTT
TRBV7-9	few	TRBJ1-1	.	CASSLSQIEAFF	TGTGCCAGCAGCTTAAGCCAGATTGAAGCTTTCTTT
TRBV30	.	TRBJ2-7	.	CAWSPGLPYEQYF	TGTGCCTGGAGTCCCGGGCTACCCTACGAGCAGTACTTC
TRBV14	once	TRBJ2-7	.	CASSQDGTANAYEQYF	TGTGCCAGCAGCCAAGATGGGACGGCCAACGCTTACGAGCAGTACTTC
TRBV2	once	TRBJ1-2	TRBD1	CASSPTGTNYGYTF	TGTGCCAGCAGCCCGACAGGGACTAACTATGGCTACACCTTC
TRBV7-9	few	TRBJ1-2	.	CASRRRGGGYTF	TGTGCCAGCAGACGCAGGGGCGGTGGCTACACCTTC
TRBV29-1	.	TRBJ1-4	.	CSVEGRQGEKLFF	TGCAGCGTCGAGGGGCGGCAGGGTGAAAAACTGTTTTTT
TRBV14	.	TRBJ2-5	.	CASSQEWGETQYF	TGTGCCAGCAGCCAAGAATGGGGCGAGACCCAGTACTTC
TRBV5-8	.	TRBJ2-1	.	CASSPGVRNYNEQFF	TGTGCCAGCAGCCCAGGGGTGAGGAACTACAATGAGCAGTTCTTC
TRBV5-6	.	TRBJ1-1	TRBD1	CASSYGTGGLDEAFF	TGTGCCAGCAGCTACGGGACAGGGGGATTGGATGAAGCTTTCTTT
TRBV4-2	.	TRBJ2-1	.	CASSQDPSPAGGYNEQFF	TGTGCCAGCAGCCAAGACCCGTCCCCAGCGGGTGGCTACAATGAGCAGTTCTTC